This is a list of T cell receptor beta chains from one sample in a study of blood T cell repertoires in COVID-19. Sequenced by immunoSEQ multiplex PCR; TCRdb stores in-frame clones only, minus some. The sample shows about 99,000 clones, over 65% of them seen only once. The sample consisted of peripheral blood. The receptors derive from a man in his sixties with acute or convalescent COVID-19. The CDR3 runs from the conserved cysteine through the conserved F or W. A D gene is named only where the DNA matches it firmly. The size entry is marked missing in some rows and otherwise reads once, few, many or a size class.

length: 15; V: TRBV7-7; size: -; J: TRBJ2-5; D: -; DNA: TGTGCTAGCAGCTTAGCGCCAGGCCAGGGGGAGACCCAGTACTTC; CDR3: CASSLAPGQGETQYF
length: 15; V: TRBV6-5; size: -; J: TRBJ2-2; D: -; DNA: TGTGCCAGCAGCCACACTAGCCGGATCACCGGGGAGCTGTTTTTT; CDR3: CASSHTSRITGELFF
length: 15; V: TRBV19; size: -; J: TRBJ1-1; D: TRBD1; DNA: TGTGCCAGTAGTATTGGAGGGACAGGGGCGGCTGAAGCTTTCTTT; CDR3: CASSIGGTGAAEAFF
length: 15; V: TRBV5-5; size: few; J: TRBJ1-1; D: -; DNA: TGTGCCAGCAGCTTGGGTGACTTCGTTTTTTCTGAAGCTTTCTTT; CDR3: CASSLGDFVFSEAFF
length: 13; V: TRBV19; size: -; J: TRBJ2-5; D: -; DNA: TGTGCCAGTAGGCTCGGACTTCAAGAGACCCAGTACTTC; CDR3: CASRLGLQETQYF
length: 12; V: TRBV14; size: -; J: TRBJ1-2; D: -; DNA: TGTGCCAGCAGCCCACACAGGGTTGGCTACACCTTC; CDR3: CASSPHRVGYTF
length: 13; V: TRBV18; size: -; J: TRBJ1-1; D: -; DNA: TGTGCCAGCTCACGGGACGGGGGCACTGAAGCTTTCTTT; CDR3: CASSRDGGTEAFF
length: 15; V: TRBV5-1; size: -; J: TRBJ2-5; D: -; DNA: TGCGCCAGCAGCTTTTGGAACAGGGAAGGAGAGACCCAGTACTTC; CDR3: CASSFWNREGETQYF
length: 16; V: TRBV28; size: few; J: TRBJ2-1; D: TRBD2; DNA: TGTGCCAGCAGTGGTTCACCGGGACTAGCGGGAGATGAGCAGTTCTTC; CDR3: CASSGSPGLAGDEQFF
length: 15; V: TRBV19; size: -; J: TRBJ2-7; D: TRBD1; DNA: TGTGCCAGTAGCGCAGCGGGCAGGGGGCTTTACGAGCAGTACTTC; CDR3: CASSAAGRGLYEQYF
length: 15; V: TRBV5-1; size: -; J: TRBJ2-5; D: -; DNA: TGCGCCAGCGCATATTGGGGACAAGTGCAAGAGACCCAGTACTTC; CDR3: CASAYWGQVQETQYF
length: 16; V: TRBV5-1; size: -; J: TRBJ2-1; D: TRBD2; DNA: TGCGCCAGCAGCTTGGATCGGGCGGGAGGCGGGAATGAGCAGTTCTTC; CDR3: CASSLDRAGGGNEQFF
length: 13; V: TRBV7-2; size: once; J: TRBJ1-5; D: -; DNA: TGTGCCAGCATGGCGGATAGCAATCAGCCCCAGCATTTT; CDR3: CASMADSNQPQHF
length: 15; V: TRBV7-9; size: -; J: TRBJ1-2; D: TRBD1; DNA: TGTGCCAGCAGCGCCTCCGGGACAGCAGTCTATGGCTACACCTTC; CDR3: CASSASGTAVYGYTF
length: 15; V: TRBV10-3; size: -; J: TRBJ1-1; D: -; DNA: TGTGCCATCAGTGAAGTTTCTCCAGGGATGGCTGAAGCTTTCTTT; CDR3: CAISEVSPGMAEAFF
length: 15; V: TRBV18; size: -; J: TRBJ2-6; D: TRBD1; DNA: TGTGCCAGCTCACTACAGGGGACTGGGGCCAACGTCCTGACTTTC; CDR3: CASSLQGTGANVLTF
length: 11; V: TRBV5-1; size: -; J: TRBJ1-1; D: -; DNA: TGCGCCAGCATCGGGTACACTGAAGCTTTCTTT; CDR3: CASIGYTEAFF
length: 13; V: TRBV5-1; size: -; J: TRBJ2-5; D: -; DNA: TGCGCCAGCAGCTCCCTTGACAGTGAGACCCAGTACTTC; CDR3: CASSSLDSETQYF
length: 14; V: TRBV3-1/TRBV3-2; size: -; J: TRBJ2-7; D: TRBD2; DNA: TGTGCCAGCAGCCCTTCTAGCGGAGGGTACGAGCAGTACTTC; CDR3: CASSPSSGGYEQYF
length: 16; V: TRBV18; size: -; J: TRBJ2-1; D: -; DNA: TGTGCCAGCTCACCGCCAACGGGCGGACTGTACAATGAGCAGTTCTTC; CDR3: CASSPPTGGLYNEQFF
length: 15; V: TRBV5-4; size: -; J: TRBJ2-2; D: -; DNA: TGTGCCAGCAGCTTGATGCTCAGGGACACCGGGGAGCTGTTTTTT; CDR3: CASSLMLRDTGELFF
length: 15; V: TRBV6-5; size: -; J: TRBJ1-5; D: TRBD1; DNA: TGTGCCAGCACGACCAGACAGGGTAGTTTTCAGCCCCAGCATTTT; CDR3: CASTTRQGSFQPQHF
length: 15; V: TRBV6-5; size: -; J: TRBJ2-2; D: -; DNA: TGTGCCAGCAGTCCCACGGGGTTCATAACCGGGGAGCTGTTTTTT; CDR3: CASSPTGFITGELFF
length: 15; V: TRBV11-2; size: -; J: TRBJ2-7; D: -; DNA: TGTGCCAGCAGCTTAGGTCGGTTGAGTTCCTACGAGCAGTACTTC; CDR3: CASSLGRLSSYEQYF
length: 13; V: TRBV11-3; size: few; J: TRBJ1-3; D: -; DNA: TGTGCCAGCAGCTTCAACTCTGGAAACACCATATATTTT; CDR3: CASSFNSGNTIYF
length: 17; V: TRBV3-1/TRBV3-2; size: -; J: TRBJ2-1; D: -; DNA: TGTGCCAGCAGCCTCCCAATTCTAGCACCATTGTACGATGAGCAGTTCTTC; CDR3: CASSLPILAPLYDEQFF
length: 14; V: TRBV18; size: -; J: TRBJ1-1; D: TRBD1; DNA: TGTGCCAGCTCACCAACGACAGGGATCACTGAAGCTTTCTTT; CDR3: CASSPTTGITEAFF
length: 18; V: TRBV4-3; size: once; J: TRBJ1-2; D: -; DNA: TGCGCCAGCAGCCAAGATATGTCCGCGGGGGGTTTTTCGGGTGGCTACACCTTC; CDR3: CASSQDMSAGGFSGGYTF
length: 13; V: TRBV6-6; size: -; J: TRBJ2-5; D: TRBD1; DNA: TGTGCCAGCATCCGGGACAGGCAAGAGACCCAGTACTTC; CDR3: CASIRDRQETQYF
length: 14; V: TRBV29-1; size: -; J: TRBJ2-1; D: TRBD1; DNA: TGCAGCGTTGAAGTAACGGACAGGCCGTGGGAGCAGTTCTTC; CDR3: CSVEVTDRPWEQFF
length: 12; V: TRBV7-9; size: -; J: TRBJ2-7; D: -; DNA: TGTGCCAGCAGCTCACAGGGAAACGAGCAGTACTTC; CDR3: CASSSQGNEQYF
length: 13; V: TRBV3-1/TRBV3-2; size: -; J: TRBJ1-6; D: -; DNA: TGTGCCAGCAACGGGATGAGCAATTCACCCCTCCACTTT; CDR3: CASNGMSNSPLHF
length: 15; V: TRBV11-3; size: -; J: TRBJ2-1; D: -; DNA: TGTGCCAGCAGCTTAGATTATAGGAGTGACGCTGAGCAGTTCTTC; CDR3: CASSLDYRSDAEQFF
length: 14; V: TRBV5-4; size: -; J: TRBJ1-6; D: TRBD1; DNA: TGTGCCAGCAGCTTACAGGGGAATGGATCACCCCTCCACTTT; CDR3: CASSLQGNGSPLHF
length: 14; V: TRBV9; size: -; J: TRBJ2-1; D: -; DNA: TGTGCCAGCAGCAACGAGGGATCAAGGAATGAGCAGTTCTTC; CDR3: CASSNEGSRNEQFF
length: 14; V: TRBV9; size: -; J: TRBJ1-2; D: TRBD1; DNA: TGTGCCAGCAGCGTAGGGACAGGGAACTATGGCTACACCTTC; CDR3: CASSVGTGNYGYTF
length: 12; V: TRBV5-1; size: once; J: TRBJ1-3; D: -; DNA: TGCGCCAGCAGCATCCCTGCAGACACCATATATTTT; CDR3: CASSIPADTIYF
length: 15; V: TRBV28; size: -; J: TRBJ1-2; D: -; DNA: TGTGCCAGCAGTCGCCTCAGGGTTTCCGAGGATGGCTACACCTTC; CDR3: CASSRLRVSEDGYTF
length: 16; V: TRBV19; size: -; J: TRBJ2-5; D: TRBD1; DNA: TGTGCCAGTAGTCTCCGGACAGGGCCGTGGCAAGAGACCCAGTACTTC; CDR3: CASSLRTGPWQETQYF
length: 14; V: TRBV15; size: few; J: TRBJ1-2; D: -; DNA: TGTGCCACCAGCACCCGGGTGACAGGCGTTGGCTACACCTTC; CDR3: CATSTRVTGVGYTF